These 16 T cell receptor beta chains were sequenced from one sample in a study of cytomegalovirus exposure and HLA in healthy donors. Vbeta (60) and Jbeta (13) primers were used in the PCR. Some clones are missing from TCRdb's copy, which holds only in-frame ones; the method was immunoSEQ multiplex PCR. This repertoire shows a few hundred thousand clones, roughly four fifths found once; its top ten account for 0.2% to 0.25%. Source material: PBMCs. Receptor source: a girl aged 2 to 9 in good health and CMV-seronegative.

The V gene is TRBV27, the J gene TRBJ1-1; TRBD1 is a possible D gene (6 bases). With 4 bases removed from V and 4 bases from J, the gap between germline ends came to 16 bases. There are 15 residues in the CDR3. The V gene's germline CDR1 is MNHEY and CDR2 SMNVEV (reference sequence). The CDR3 here is CASSSGITRGTEAFF. CDR3 nucleotide sequence: TGTGCCAGCAGTTCCGGAATCACCAGGGGCACTGAAGCTTTCTTT.

The chain has TRBV7-8 and TRBJ2-6; 9 positions match TRBD1. Germline V gives CDR1 SGHVS, CDR2 FQNEAQ. The CDR3 is 18 amino acids. After removal of 5 bases from V and 2 bases from J, the junction contained 10 bases not matched to a gene. The DNA for the CDR3 is TGTGCCAGCAGCCCAAGGACAGGGGAAAAAACTGGGGCCAACGTCCTGACTTTC. This codes for CASSPRTGEKTGANVLTF.

This chain uses TRBV9 with TRBJ1-1; D remains unclear. With 3 bases removed from V and 2 bases from J, the gap between germline ends came to 8 bases. Germline V gives CDR1 SGDLS, CDR2 YYNGEE. CDR3 length: 13 amino acids. CDR3 DNA: TGTGCCAGCAGCGAGGAGGGAAACACTGAAGCTTTCTTT. Translation: CASSEEGNTEAFF.

The rearrangement links TRBV14 to TRBJ2-1, with 8 bases lining up with TRBD2. There are 14 residues in the CDR3. CDR1 is SGHDN and CDR2 is FVKESK in the germline V gene. J was trimmed by 5 bases and V by 4 bases; bases with no gene match: 4. DNA of the CDR3: TGTGCCAGCAGCCGAGAAGCGGGGGACAATGAGCAGTTCTTC. This gives the protein CASSREAGDNEQFF.

The V gene is TRBV11-2, the J gene TRBJ2-7; D is perhaps TRBD1 (6 bases). Germline CDR1 reads SGHAT; CDR2 reads FQNNGV. The V end was cut by 7 bases, the J end by 3 bases, with 16 bases between. The CDR3 is 14 residues long. CDR3 region: CASIPRGRGYEQYF. The DNA of the CDR3 is TGTGCCAGCATTCCTAGGGGCAGGGGCTACGAGCAGTACTTC.

The chain links TRBV9 to TRBJ2-3; 11 bases agree with TRBD2. The CDR3 runs 16 residues. Unmatched junction bases numbered 8, after V lost 4 bases and J lost 4 bases. Germline CDR1 SGDLS, CDR2 YYNGEE. DNA for the CDR3: TGTGCCAGCAGCCCCCTTGTAGCGGGGGGGCCAGATACGCAGTATTTT. Its translation: CASSPLVAGGPDTQYF.

The V gene is TRBV29-1, the J gene TRBJ1-1, with no clear D. The V end was cut by 2 bases, the J end by 3 bases, with 13 bases between. The CDR3 sequence is 14 residues long. Germline V gene lookup returns CDR1 SQVTM and CDR2 ANQGSEA. The CDR3 nucleotides are TGCAGCGTTGAAATGAAGAAACACGACACTGAAGCTTTCTTT. As protein: CSVEMKKHDTEAFF.

This clone has just a few counts. The gene calls are TRBV2 and TRBJ1-1; possibly TRBD1 for D (5 bases). V was trimmed by 8 bases and J by 2 bases, leaving 12 bases between them. The germline V gene encodes CDR1 SNHLY and CDR2 FYNNEI. The CDR3 extends over 13 amino acids. CDR3 in amino acids: CASGGGINTEAFF. The CDR3 DNA is TGTGCCAGCGGGGGGGGGATAAACACTGAAGCTTTCTTT.

The genes are TRBV6-1 and TRBJ1-4, with D possibly being TRBD1 (5 bases). Germline CDR1 and CDR2: MNHNS and SASEGT. The CDR3 is 16 amino acids. V was shortened by 4 bases and J by 6 bases, with 18 bases between the two germline ends. DNA for the CDR3: TGTGCCAGCAGTGCGTTGGGTGCCTTACAGGATGAAAAACTGTTTTTT. This sequence encodes CASSALGALQDEKLFF.

The chain links TRBV5-1 to TRBJ2-3; D is perhaps TRBD2 (5 bases). Germline values: CDR1 SGHRS, CDR2 YFSETQ. Trimming took off 1 base at V and 6 bases at J, with 12 bases between the two ends. The CDR3 covers 14 residues. This chain's CDR3 is CASSLWSSSDTQYF. DNA of the CDR3: TGCGCCAGCAGCTTGTGGTCTAGCAGCGATACGCAGTATTTT.

The chain uses TRBV21-1 and TRBJ1-2. TRBV21-1 is termed a pseudogene. The CDR3 contains 14 residues. The DNA for the CDR3 is TGTGCCAGCAGCAAAGACGGAGTTAACTATGGCTACACCTTC. It translates to CASSKDGVNYGYTF.

The chain recombines TRBV7-8 with TRBJ2-2; 7 bases are a match to TRBD1. The CDR3 has 17 residues. Trimming cost V 0 bases and J 1 base; bases outside gene matches: 5. Germline-derived CDR1 and CDR2 are SGHVS and FQNEAQ. CDR3 region: CASSLAPRTGNTGELFF. The DNA for the CDR3 is TGTGCCAGCAGCTTAGCGCCCCGGACAGGGAACACCGGGGAGCTGTTTTTT.

This clone was detected only once. V gene TRBV11-3 combines with J gene TRBJ1-1; 8 nucleotides agree with TRBD1. With V trimmed by 4 bases and J by 5 bases, 3 bases remained unmatched. Germline CDR1 reads SGHNT; CDR2 reads YENEEA. There are 13 residues in the CDR3. This CDR3 reads CASSSNRGTEAFF. In DNA, the CDR3 is TGTGCCAGCAGCTCCAACAGGGGGACTGAAGCTTTCTTT.

The CDR3 reads CASSGLTRPAFF. CDR3 nucleotides: TGTGCCAGCAGTGGGTTGACAAGGCCAGCTTTCTTT. The V call is TRBV2, the J call TRBJ1-1, with D unclear. Trimming cost V 4 bases and J 10 bases, with 13 bases left between them. The CDR3 is 12 amino acids. The germline CDR1 and CDR2 sequences are SNHLY and FYNNEI.

J is TRBJ2-2 and V is TRBV7-9, with D perhaps TRBD1 (5 bases). This CDR3 has 14 residues. CDR1 SEHNR and CDR2 FQNEAQ come from the germline V gene (reference sequence). V was trimmed by 2 bases and J by 6 bases, leaving 10 bases between them. Here the CDR3 DNA reads TGTGCCAGCAGCTTAACCAGCAGGGCCGGGGAGCTGTTTTTT. Translating it yields CASSLTSRAGELFF.

The chain employs TRBV2 and TRBJ2-1; TRBD1 matches 8 bases. There are 20 residues in the CDR3. The V segment lost 6 bases and the J segment 3 bases; nucleotides outside the gene matches: 22. CDR1 and CDR2 from the germline V gene are SNHLY and FYNNEI. The CDR3 protein is CASSRPLSGGAWSFYNEQFF. The DNA of the CDR3 is TGTGCCAGCAGCCGGCCCCTTTCAGGGGGCGCGTGGTCTTTCTACAATGAGCAGTTCTTC.